Listed here are 6 T cell receptor beta chains from one sample, sequenced in a study of regulatory T cells in long-lasting Graves disease (dated by TCRdb to the early 2020s). Libraries were constructed by multiplex PCR. Sequencing relied on an Illumina HiSeq 4000. TCR beta libraries were built with iRepertoire HTBI primers and Arm-PCR amplification of CDR3 regions. TCRdb trimmed the raw reads at Q25, called clones with MiXCR and kept productive beta chains. Each entry is one CDR3 protein sequence, shown with its most common DNA and genes. For this sample there are 420,000 or so distinct CDR3 sequences; roughly 15% appear just once. Clones ranked in the top ten supply 23% of the sample. The intended sense of this specimen's time point label: newly diagnosed GD, antithyroid drugs for less than 3 months. For both TCR sequencing and RNA sequencing, RNA was extracted from PBMCs using TRIzol. This same sample was also taken into another study, of T cells in Graves' hyperthyroidism and ophthalmopathy.

The specimen comprised peripheral blood mononuclear cells (PBMCs), sampled at new diagnosis, from a patient treated with antithyroid drugs. The receptors come from a woman between 18 and 29 years old with Graves disease. Donor details come from another sample of the same person, matched by shared clones.

The rearrangement joins TRBV7-9 to TRBJ1-2; no reliable D call. Trimming took off 5 bases at V and 3 bases at J, with 10 bases between the two ends. Per the germline V gene, CDR1 is SEHNR and CDR2 is FQNEAQ (reference sequence). The CDR3 extends over 13 amino acids. CDR3 coding DNA: TGTGCCAGCAGCCCGGAGGGATACTATGGCTACACCTTC. It encodes CASSPEGYYGYTF.

The chain is built from TRBV9 and TRBJ2-4, with no clear D. Trimming removed 0 bases from V and 5 bases from J, with 6 bases in between. CDR1 and CDR2 (germline): SGDLS, YYNGEE. CDR3 length: 13 residues. CDR3 DNA sequence: TGTGCCAGCAGCGTAGGTACTCAAAACATTCAGTACTTC. Its protein is CASSVGTQNIQYF.

The chain employs TRBV27 and TRBJ2-1; tentatively, D is TRBD1 or TRBD2 (5 bases each). Per germline, CDR1 MNHEY and CDR2 SMNVEV (reference sequence). The CDR3 contains 15 residues. V dropped 1 base and J dropped 9 bases, with 16 bases sitting between them. DNA for the CDR3: TGTGCCAGCAGTTTATTGTCGGTGGTGGGGACTGAGCAGTTCTTC. Translating it yields CASSLLSVVGTEQFF.

This clonotype was found a few times. The chain joins TRBV9 to TRBJ1-4, with D possibly being TRBD1 (5 bases). The V end was cut by 3 bases, the J end by 4 bases, with 13 bases between. CDR3 length: 15 residues. Germline V gene data show CDR1 as SGDLS and CDR2 as YYNGEE. Here the CDR3 reads CASSAQGSNNEKLFF. CDR3 DNA sequence: TGTGCCAGCAGCGCGCAGGGTTCGAATAATGAAAAACTGTTTTTT.

This clonotype was observed a few times. The chain joins TRBV6-1 to TRBJ2-1; no clear D gene. V was shortened by 0 bases and J by 6 bases, with 6 bases between the two germline ends. Germline values: CDR1 MNHNS, CDR2 SASEGT. The CDR3 runs to 13 residues. The CDR3: CASSEASGNEQFF. For the CDR3, the DNA is TGTGCCAGCAGTGAAGCTAGTGGCAATGAGCAGTTCTTC.

This clonotype was picked up one time. The rearrangement joins TRBV11-2 to TRBJ2-4; D is unresolved. Trimming stripped 0 bases from V and 7 bases from J, with 10 bases between. Germline lookup yields CDR1 SGHAT and CDR2 FQNNGV. CDR3 length: 14 residues. This CDR3 reads CASSLDLERNIQYF. The CDR3 nucleotides are TGTGCCAGCAGCTTAGATTTAGAACGGAACATTCAGTACTTC.